The sequence of this T cell receptor beta chain was determined in a study of blood T cells in healthy people across ages. Study results and limitations: The CMV status of each donor remained undetermined, and this could have confounded shifts in expanded clonotypes.

Note on this clonotype: Antigen: not known. This could be a read error, since a much larger clone is one nucleotide away.

A sample-barcoded 5' primer and a J-beta primer mix were used in a second PCR of roughly 7 to 11 cycles. MiXCR, applied by TCRdb to the 5' RACE reads, yields one record per CDR3 protein. Seen here are 800,000 or so distinct CDR3 sequences, about half observed once, and the top ten hold about a sixth. Looked up from germline, CDR1 is DFQATT and CDR2 is SNEGSKA (reference sequence). The CDR3 covers 15 residues. V lost 8 bases and J lost 2, with 20 bases in between. Sequenced sample: blood. The receptor comes from a man older than 75 in good health. The genes are TRBV20-1 and TRBJ2-3, with D tentatively TRBD1 (6 bases). CDR3 loop: CSTEKDRIPTDTQYF. As DNA, the CDR3 is TGCAGTACAGAGAAGGACAGAATCCCCACAGATACGCAGTATTTT.